The 9 T cell receptor beta chains in this list originate from one sample, sequenced in a study of OX40 agonist ivuxolimab in advanced cancers. Only in-frame clones appear in the TCRdb table, and some are missing; sequencing was by immunoSEQ multiplex PCR. The sample carries tens of thousands of clones, 83% recorded once. The sample was CD4+ or CD8+ T cells sorted from blood, taken in a trial of the OX40 agonist ivuxolimab. These receptors were obtained from an adult with an advanced solid tumor such as melanoma, head and neck, liver or kidney cancer.

This clone was seen once. The chain couples TRBV6-5 to TRBJ1-1; D gene uncertain. Germline-derived CDR1 and CDR2 are MNHEY and SVGAGI. The germline V and J ends were trimmed by 6 bases and 8 bases, with 13 bases remaining between them. CDR3 length: 12 amino acids. CDR3 coding DNA: TGTGCCAGCAGCAAGAGTGAGCGGGAAGCTTTCTTT. This translates into CASSKSEREAFF.

The chain couples TRBV5-4 to TRBJ2-2, with D possibly matching TRBD2 (6 bases). Deletions cut 4 bases from V and 4 bases from J, with 14 bases between. CDR3 length: 15 residues. The germline gives CDR1 SGHNT, CDR2 YYREEE (reference sequence). CDR3 nucleotides: TGTGCCAGCAGCCGCGGGGCGGCTAGCACCGGGGAGCTGTTTTTT. This sequence encodes CASSRGAASTGELFF.

The chain links TRBV6-6 to TRBJ2-2, with a possible D match to TRBD2 (6 bases). Germline CDR1 is MNHNY and CDR2 is SVGAGI (reference sequence). CDR3 length: 16 residues. V shed 0 bases and J shed 7 bases, with 15 bases lying between them. The CDR3 protein is CASSYSTGMRDGELFF. The CDR3 bases are TGTGCCAGCAGTTACTCGACCGGGATGCGGGACGGGGAGCTGTTTTTT.

The chain employs TRBV11-2 and TRBJ2-2; D is tentatively TRBD1 or TRBD2 (5 bases each). CDR3 length: 15 amino acids. V was cut by 5 bases and J by 4 bases, with 14 bases left in between. Per the germline V gene, CDR1 is SGHAT and CDR2 is FQNNGV. DNA of the CDR3: TGTGCCAGCAGCGCCAGGGACGAGTTCACCGGGGAGCTGTTTTTT. This sequence encodes CASSARDEFTGELFF.

CDR3 sequence reads: CASSITSTDTQYF. The CDR3 nucleotides are TGTGCCAGCAGCATAACCAGCACAGATACGCAGTATTTT. The chain combines TRBV4-2 with TRBJ2-3; the D is unclear. Germline V gene data show CDR1 as LGHNA and CDR2 as YNFKEQ. The CDR3 is 13 residues long. The V gene lost 5 bases and the J gene lost 0 bases, with 6 bases spanning the gap.

The V gene is TRBV15, the J gene TRBJ2-2; D is perhaps TRBD1 (5 bases). Germline-derived CDR1 and CDR2 are LNHNV and YYDKDF (reference sequence). This CDR3 region has 14 residues. The V end lost 0 bases, the J end lost 7 bases, and 9 bases lay between the germline ends. CDR3 nucleotide sequence: TGTGCCACCAGCAGAGATAAGGGGAACGGGGAGCTGTTTTTT. Amino acids: CATSRDKGNGELFF.

This clone showed up just a few times. The CDR3 region is CASSQILRQNSPLHF. CDR3 DNA sequence: TGCGCCAGCAGCCAAATCCTTCGTCAGAATTCACCCCTCCACTTT. The chain couples TRBV4-3 to TRBJ1-6; D gene uncertain. The CDR3 covers 15 residues. The germline CDR1 and CDR2 sequences are LGHNA and YSLEER. The V gene lost 2 bases and the J gene lost 7 bases, with 12 bases spanning the gap.

This rearrangement joins TRBV6-5 to TRBJ2-5; 9 bases align to TRBD1. Unmatched junction bases numbered 6, after V lost 6 bases and J lost 7 bases. The CDR3 runs to 13 residues. Germline V gives CDR1 MNHEY, CDR2 SVGAGI. Written as DNA, the CDR3 is TGTGCCAGCAGGCTTACAGGGGGCCTGACCCAGTACTTC. Amino acid sequence: CASRLTGGLTQYF.

V usage is TRBV5-1 and J usage is TRBJ1-2, with unresolved D. Germline values: CDR1 SGHRS, CDR2 YFSETQ. Trimming left V 3 bases short and J 8 bases short, with 20 bases between. This CDR3 has 15 amino acids. CDR3 in DNA: TGCGCCAGCAGCTGGACCCTAGGGAGCCCTTACGGCTACACCTTC. It specifies CASSWTLGSPYGYTF.